This TCR beta chain was recovered during a study of T cell repertoires in cytomegalovirus infection (dated by TCRdb to between 2018 and 2021). A note on the overall study: Because public TCR beta signatures pointed to carriage of CMV infection together with the matching HLA type, the HLA type of each donor mattered for the analysis.

The CDR3 runs 16 residues from the cysteine to the phenylalanine. The only DNA kept is the CDR3, 48 bases in frame from the first base. CDR1 and CDR2 were assigned from the germline V gene as SNHLY and FYNNEI. The germline V and J ends show losses of 6 bases and 0 bases respectively, and no gene match explains 5 bases of the junction. The sequencing machine was an Illumina HiSeq 1500. TCRdb reanalyzed the raw reads on its own, using fastp at Q25 for trimming and MiXCR for clone calling, and kept in-frame beta chains. A single entry per CDR3 protein holds the most common genes and DNA from its merged rows. The table for this sample lists 740,000 or so distinct CDR3 sequences; less than 40% of them were counted only once. The top ten constitute about 2.8% of the sample. About this clonotype itself: The target of this receptor is not known. Base qualities were left out, and no much larger clone turns up one base away.

Beyond this particular receptor, the publication reports: The ex vivo response was dominated by HLA-C-restricted CMV-specific TCR beta clonotypes, which also provided the single most frequent clonotype in two of eight donors. Cumulative frequency of public TCR beta family members discriminated carriers of CMV infection plus the relevant HLA type in this cohort and an independent roughly 320-donor cohort.

In this chain, TRBV2 is recombined with TRBJ2-1, and 10 junctional nucleotides match TRBD2. The sequence was collected from a human donor in good health (CMV status not recorded). Some clones in this sample may be carry-over from other donors' samples. The sample was PBMCs. At the DNA level, the sequence is TGTGCCAGCAGGTCGCCTAGCGGGAGCTCCTACAATGAGCAGTTCTTC. It translates as CASRSPSGSSYNEQFF.